Listed below are T cell receptor beta chains from one sample, sequenced in a study of blood T cell repertoires in COVID-19. TCRdb's copy holds only in-frame clones and misses some; the assay was immunoSEQ multiplex PCR. This sample carries 250,000 to 300,000 clones, 88% of them seen once, and the ten largest clones take about 1%. Sequences were obtained from PBMCs or T cells enriched from blood (not recorded which). These receptors were taken from a woman aged 25 to 39 who had recovered from COVID-19. The conserved cysteine and the conserved F or W are not part of the CDR3 here. Each record gives: V gene, CDR3 protein.

>TRBV27
ASSLSGAHEQF
>TRBV7-9
ASSLEGGKQF
>TRBV9
ASSPGWGQEEAF
>TRBV30
AWSDHRIPSPLH
>TRBV7-9
ASSLFRANTGELF
>TRBV10-3
ATSLYTNTGELF
>TRBV19
ASSLPWGVGNQPQH
>TRBV5-1
ASSGTGTSFIEY
>TRBV5-4
ASSTLGLAGGPPYEQY
>TRBV2
ASSTPGGQGAPNTEAF
>TRBV7-3
ASSPTRGDRVFGYT
>TRBV9
ASSYAGNSYEQY
>TRBV7-9
ASSFLQGVTEAF
>TRBV11-2
ASSLEPGGYEQY
>TRBV9
ASSVVQGLGEAF
>TRBV9
ASSVDSLTGNTIY
>TRBV19
ASSMGRDQPQH
>TRBV29-1
SVGDRGVGGYT
>TRBV28
ASSRGGTNEKLF
>TRBV30
AWSLEGDSPLH
>TRBV7-9
ASSSLAGGLSFTYNEQF
>TRBV7-2
ASSLDRGWNTEAF
>TRBV29-1
SARAGEDGYT
>TRBV4-2
ASSTLGGTGTDTGELF
>TRBV3-1/TRBV3-2
ASSRDRRLLNTEAF
>TRBV4-1
ASSTGGPYGYT
>TRBV9
ASSEQGRGADTQY
>TRBV7-2
ASSLGGVGRSGNSPLH
>TRBV6-5
ASTPMTGHTDTQY
>TRBV23-1
ASIQGTGGHEQY
>TRBV9
ASSRGLAGGLGNEQF
>TRBV28
ASSTRTGRNTEAF
>TRBV9
ASKGLGYT
>TRBV6-6
ASTGTGARTEAF
>TRBV5-1
ASSLMGQGPYGYT
>TRBV27
ASSLDILAGDWNEQF
>TRBV12-3/TRBV12-4
ASSSIGDYGYT
>TRBV10-2
ASSDLVGVGT
>TRBV7-2
ASSFLTGISSYNSPLH
>TRBV28
ASSLLRGGGGTEAF
>TRBV18
ASSPLSYNSPLH
>TRBV7-2
ASSTGLGRNLDTQY
>TRBV4-1
ASSQAPGERGLNNEQF
>TRBV5-4
ASSLWGLDEKLF